This is a list of T cell receptor beta chains from one sample in a study of neurological immune-mediated disorders. TCRdb redid the calling of the 5' RACE reads with MiXCR, one entry per CDR3 protein. The sample records tens of thousands of distinct CDR3 sequences, approximately 15% being singletons. The specimen was PBMCs. These receptors were taken from a female donor with HTLV-1-associated myelopathy (HAM/TSP). CDR3s include the opening cysteine and the closing phenylalanine or tryptophan.

TRBJ2-3 TRBV7-3 CASSYRASADTQYF
TRBJ2-7 TRBV7-9 CASSSRTGDEQYF
TRBJ2-2 TRBV9 CASSVDGTGELFF
TRBJ2-3 TRBV7-3 CASSLSGGADTQYF
TRBJ1-3 TRBV28 CASSLTGVGGGNTIYF
TRBJ2-7 TRBV2 CASIELAGPTEQYF
TRBJ2-6 TRBV7-9 CASSLMSGSGANVLTF
TRBJ2-2 TRBV20-1 CSATAGAGSNTGELFF
TRBJ2-3 TRBV7-6 CASSIRTRGGADTQYF
TRBJ1-6 TRBV5-6 CASSDSMRGGFNSPLHF
TRBJ2-5 TRBV12-3/TRBV12-4 CASSLARPGGGETQYF
TRBJ2-3 TRBV5-1 CASSGTSGGAGVGTQYF
TRBJ2-7 TRBV12-3/TRBV12-4 CASRAGTGAIYEQYF
TRBJ2-7 TRBV9 CASSDRDRENEQYF
TRBJ2-7 TRBV5-1 CVSSLGGAGYEQYF
TRBJ1-5 TRBV28 CASSPIRLAQHF
TRBJ1-1 TRBV20-1 CSARSRDTEAFF
TRBJ2-1 TRBV5-1 CASSLQSHTFNEQFF
TRBJ2-3 TRBV20-1 CSARERRVSTDTQYF
TRBJ2-3 TRBV12-3/TRBV12-4 CASRLDRYTDTQYF
TRBJ1-1 TRBV4-1 CASSQPTANTEAFF
TRBJ1-5 TRBV4-1 CASSQDWLGGQPQHF
TRBJ2-3 TRBV24-1 CATSDPDRNTQYF
TRBJ2-1 TRBV5-1 CASSLVSVNEQFF